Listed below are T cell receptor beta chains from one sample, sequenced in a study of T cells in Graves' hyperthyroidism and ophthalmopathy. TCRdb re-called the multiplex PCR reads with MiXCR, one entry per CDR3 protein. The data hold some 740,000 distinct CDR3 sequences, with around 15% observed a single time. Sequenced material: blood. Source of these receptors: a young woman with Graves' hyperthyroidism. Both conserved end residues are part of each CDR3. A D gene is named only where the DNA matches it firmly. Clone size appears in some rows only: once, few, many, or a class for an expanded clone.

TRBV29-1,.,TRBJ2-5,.,CSVEDQETQYF,TGCAGCGTTGAAGATCAAGAGACCCAGTACTTC
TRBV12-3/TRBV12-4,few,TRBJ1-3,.,CASSSHPGNTIYF,TGTGCCAGCAGCTCCCATCCTGGAAACACCATATATTTT
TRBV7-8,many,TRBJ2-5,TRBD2,CASSSLAGAEETQYF,TGTGCCAGCAGCTCCCTAGCGGGAGCGGAAGAGACCCAGTACTTC
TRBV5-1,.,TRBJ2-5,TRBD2,CASSPSQGTRLGETQYF,TGCGCCAGCAGCCCTTCCCAGGGGACTAGGTTGGGAGAGACCCAGTACTTC
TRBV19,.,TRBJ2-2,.,CASRSPTGELFF,TGTGCCAGTAGAAGCCCAACCGGGGAGCTGTTTTTT
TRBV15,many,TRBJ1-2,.,CATSRDLGRRPYGYTF,TGTGCCACCAGCAGAGATTTAGGGCGGCGACCCTATGGCTACACCTTC
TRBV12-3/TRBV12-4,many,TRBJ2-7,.,CASRKVGANEQYF,TGTGCCAGCAGGAAGGTGGGGGCGAACGAGCAGTACTTC
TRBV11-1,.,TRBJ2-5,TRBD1,CASSRGQGSEETQYF,TGTGCCAGCAGCCGTGGACAGGGGTCTGAAGAGACCCAGTACTTC
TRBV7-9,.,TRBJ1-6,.,CASSLGGLLNSPLHF,TGTGCCAGCAGCTTAGGAGGACTCCTAAATTCACCCCTCCACTTT
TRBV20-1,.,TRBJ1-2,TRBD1,CSAQNDRVLRDGYTF,TGCAGTGCACAAAACGACAGGGTCCTGAGGGATGGCTACACCTTC
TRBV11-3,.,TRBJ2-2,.,CASSFGQRIPGELFF,TGTGCCAGCAGTTTCGGACAGAGGATCCCCGGGGAGCTGTTTTTT
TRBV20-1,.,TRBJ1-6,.,CSARRQGDSPLHF,TGCAGTGCTAGACGGCAGGGCGATTCACCCCTCCACTTT
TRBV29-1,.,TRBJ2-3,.,CSVEPSRGRSTQYF,TGCAGCGTTGAACCATCACGGGGCCGCTCTACGCAGTATTTT
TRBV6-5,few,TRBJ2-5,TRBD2,CASSYSKGAGVETQYF,TGTGCCAGCAGTTACTCGAAAGGAGCGGGAGTAGAGACCCAGTACTTC
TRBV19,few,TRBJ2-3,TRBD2,CATTSGSIADTQYF,TGTGCCACAACTAGCGGGAGTATCGCAGATACGCAGTATTTT
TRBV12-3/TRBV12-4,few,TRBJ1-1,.,CASSPPSRENTEAFF,TGTGCCAGCAGTCCCCCGAGCAGGGAGAACACTGAAGCTTTCTTT
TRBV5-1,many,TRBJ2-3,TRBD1,CASSFRDRRPDTQYF,TGCGCCAGCAGCTTCCGGGACAGGAGGCCAGATACGCAGTATTTT
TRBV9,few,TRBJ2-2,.,CASTPDTGELFF,TGTGCCAGCACACCAGACACCGGGGAGCTGTTTTTT
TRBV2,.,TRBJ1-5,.,CASGQEGNQPQHF,TGTGCCAGCGGGCAGGAGGGTAATCAGCCCCAGCATTTT
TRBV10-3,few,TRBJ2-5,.,CAISERRASNQETQYF,TGTGCCATCAGTGAGAGGCGGGCGTCCAACCAAGAGACCCAGTACTTC
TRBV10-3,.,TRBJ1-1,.,CATRRSKGTNTEAFF,TGTGCCACCCGTAGGAGTAAGGGAACGAACACTGAAGCTTTCTTT
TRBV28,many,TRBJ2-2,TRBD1,CASSQTGVELLF,TGTGCCAGCAGTCAAACAGGGGTAGAGCTGCTTTTT
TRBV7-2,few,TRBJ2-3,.,CASSLTWSDTQYF,TGTGCCAGCAGCTTAACCTGGTCAGATACGCAGTATTTT
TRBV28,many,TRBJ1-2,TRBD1,CASRMTGLGGYTF,TGTGCCAGCAGGATGACAGGGCTTGGAGGCTACACCTTC
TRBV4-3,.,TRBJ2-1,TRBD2,CASSQDHRLAPGEQFF,TGCGCCAGCAGCCAAGATCACAGACTAGCGCCTGGTGAGCAGTTCTTC
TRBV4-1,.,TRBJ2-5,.,CASSQVQVGETQYF,TGCGCCAGCAGCCAAGTACAGGTCGGGGAGACCCAGTACTTC
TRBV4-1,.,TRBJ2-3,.,CASSPVSPDTQYF,TGCGCCAGCAGCCCCGTCAGTCCAGATACGCAGTATTTT
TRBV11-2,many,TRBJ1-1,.,CASSQSSGGGAFF,TGTGCCAGCAGCCAATCCTCGGGCGGCGGAGCTTTCTTT
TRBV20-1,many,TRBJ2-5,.,CSARQTRTSGVRETQYF,TGCAGTGCTAGGCAAACTAGGACCTCGGGGGTTAGGGAGACCCAGTACTTC
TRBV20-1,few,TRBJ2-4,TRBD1,CSASFAGTGFHIQYF,TGCAGTGCTAGTTTTGCTGGGACAGGGTTTCACATTCAGTACTTC
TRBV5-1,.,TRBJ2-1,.,CASSLQGSFAYNEQFF,TGCGCCAGCAGCTTGCAGGGGAGTTTCGCCTACAATGAGCAGTTCTTC
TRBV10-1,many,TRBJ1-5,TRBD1,CASSSRESGARGHAQRDQPQHF,TGCGCCAGCAGTAGCAGGGAGTCAGGGGCCAGGGGGCATGCCCAACGCGATCAGCCCCAGCATTTT
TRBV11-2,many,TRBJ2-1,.,CASSLGAYIDRLGNEQFF,TGTGCCAGCAGCTTAGGCGCCTACATAGACAGGCTGGGGAATGAGCAGTTCTTC
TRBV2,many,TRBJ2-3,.,CASSEKWRESTDTQYF,TGTGCCAGCAGTGAAAAGTGGAGGGAGAGCACAGATACGCAGTATTTT
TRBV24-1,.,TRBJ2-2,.,CASARTTGNTGELFF,TGTGCCTCAGCACGTACCACAGGGAACACCGGGGAGCTGTTTTTT
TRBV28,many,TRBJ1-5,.,CASSLSMGWYQPQHF,TGTGCCAGCAGTTTATCAATGGGGTGGTATCAGCCCCAGCATTTT
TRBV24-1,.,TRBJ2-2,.,CATSPRSGELFF,TGTGCCACCAGTCCCCGCTCTGGGGAGCTGTTTTTT
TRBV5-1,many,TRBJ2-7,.,CASSLGQGIYEQYF,TGTGCCAGCAGTCTAGGGCAGGGCATCTACGAGCAGTACTTC
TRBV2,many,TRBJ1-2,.,CASSAQQGGHGYTF,TGTGCCAGCAGCGCCCAACAGGGTGGTCATGGCTACACCTTC
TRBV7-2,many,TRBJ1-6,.,CASSSGRPLHF,TGTGCCAGCAGCTCCGGGAGGCCCCTCCACTTT
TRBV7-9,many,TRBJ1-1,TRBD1,CASSTGGMNTEAFF,TGTGCCAGCAGCACAGGGGGCATGAACACTGAAGCTTTCTTT